What follows are 5 T cell receptor beta chains derived from one specimen sequenced in a study of beta chain features in type 1 diabetes. Expressed TCRB transcripts were sequenced because the entire RNA isolate underwent reverse transcription. The method was immunoSEQ multiplex PCR; TCRdb's version includes in-frame clones alone and lacks a portion of them. The sample lists about 400,000 clones; about 12% were seen once. Sequenced input: naive CD4+ T cells from blood. The receptors were sampled from a young man in good health.

This chain joins TRBV5-4 and TRBJ1-1, with D possibly TRBD1 on 6 matching bases. CDR1 SGHNT and CDR2 YYREEE come from the germline V gene (reference sequence). The CDR3 loop spans 14 amino acids. The V end lost 1 base, the J end lost 1 base, and 8 bases lay between the germline ends. The CDR3, as DNA: TGTGCCAGCAGCTTGCCAGGGGAGAACACTGAAGCTTTCTTT. It codes for CASSLPGENTEAFF.

The table lists this clone with a few counts. CDR3 sequence: CASSLDLAGRQETQYF. The CDR3 DNA follows: TGTGCCAGCAGTTTGGACCTAGCGGGCCGCCAAGAGACCCAGTACTTC. V gene TRBV28 combines with J gene TRBJ2-5; 8 positions match TRBD2. J was trimmed by 1 base and V by 3 bases; bases with no gene match: 7. CDR3 length: 16 amino acids. Germline V lookup: CDR1 MDHEN, CDR2 SYDVKM.

The chain has TRBV19 and TRBJ1-1; possibly TRBD1 for D (5 bases). Germline assignment: CDR1 LNHDA and CDR2 SQIVND (reference sequence). V lost 4 bases and J lost 1, with 10 bases in between. CDR3 length: 14 amino acids. Here the CDR3 DNA reads TGTGCCAGTAGTACCCACAGGAGGAACACTGAAGCTTTCTTT. It encodes CASSTHRRNTEAFF.

This clone has more than one count but fewer than ten. The rearrangement links TRBV7-2 to TRBJ1-3, with D unresolved. From germline, CDR1 is SGHTA and CDR2 FQGNSA. CDR3 length: 15 amino acids. V gave up 4 bases and J gave up 0 bases, with 10 bases separating them. The CDR3 here is CASSSWASSGNTIYF. DNA for the CDR3: TGTGCCAGCAGCTCGTGGGCAAGCTCTGGAAACACCATATATTTT.

This clone was observed a few times. The V gene is TRBV25-1, the J gene TRBJ2-2; a weak D match, TRBD1 (6 bases). V was shortened by 10 bases and J by 6 bases, with 12 bases between the two germline ends. The CDR3 consists of 12 residues. Germline V gene lookup returns CDR1 MGHDK and CDR2 SYGVNS. CDR3 in amino acids: CATNAGAGELFF. The CDR3 DNA reads TGTGCCACCAATGCAGGGGCCGGGGAGCTGTTTTTT.